This T cell receptor (beta chain) was retrieved from a study of T cell responses to AZD1222 COVID-19 vaccine. As to this clone: The antigen remains unidentified.

Assay used: immunoSEQ multiplex PCR; TCRdb lists only in-frame clones, some missing. The table includes approximately 150,000 clones, roughly 92% detected once. Findings and caveats of the study: With two AZD1222 doses given, Spike-specific TCR breadth and depth both rose.

Germline V CDR1 and CDR2: MNHNY, SVGAGI (reference sequence). The J segment lost 0 bases and the V segment lost 5 bases, leaving 24 bases of the junction unmatched. The CDR3 runs 23 residues. The sequencing used peripheral blood, collected on day 0 of AZD1222 vaccination. The rearrangement links TRBV6-6 to TRBJ2-6, with 8 bases matching TRBD2. The sequence was collected from an adult in good health. The CDR3 region is CASSPGGGRVSINPLSGANVLTF. DNA of the CDR3: TGTGCCAGCAGTCCGGGGGGGGGCAGGGTGTCTATAAACCCTCTCTCTGGGGCCAACGTCCTGACTTTC.